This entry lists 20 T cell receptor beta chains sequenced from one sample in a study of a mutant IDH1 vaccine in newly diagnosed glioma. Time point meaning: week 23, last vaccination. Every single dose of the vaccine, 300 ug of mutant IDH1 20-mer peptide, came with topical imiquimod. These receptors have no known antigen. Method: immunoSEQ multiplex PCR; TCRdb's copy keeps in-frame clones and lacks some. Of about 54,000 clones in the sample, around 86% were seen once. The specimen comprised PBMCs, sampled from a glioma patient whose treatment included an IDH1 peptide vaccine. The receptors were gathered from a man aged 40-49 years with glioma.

The CDR3: CASSQEGFGAGAYEQYF. As DNA, the CDR3 is TGCGCCAGCAGCCAAGAAGGGTTTGGAGCGGGAGCCTACGAGCAGTACTTC. The chain employs TRBV4-3 and TRBJ2-7; 8 nucleotides match TRBD2. Germline CDR1 is LGHNA and CDR2 is YSLEER. The CDR3 covers 17 residues. V dropped 0 bases and J dropped 2; count of bases not matched to a gene: 9.

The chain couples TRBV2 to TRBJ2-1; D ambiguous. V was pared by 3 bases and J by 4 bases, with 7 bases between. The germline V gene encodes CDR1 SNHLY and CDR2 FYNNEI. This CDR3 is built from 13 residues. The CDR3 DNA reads TGTGCCAGCAGTGATTTGTCGTACAATGAGCAGTTCTTC. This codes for CASSDLSYNEQFF.

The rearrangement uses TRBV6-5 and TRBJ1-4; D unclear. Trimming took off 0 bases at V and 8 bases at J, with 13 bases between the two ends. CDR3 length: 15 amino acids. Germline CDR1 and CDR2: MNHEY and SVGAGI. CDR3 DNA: TGTGCCAGCAGTTACTCGGGCAGCGTAGGGGAAAAACTGTTTTTT. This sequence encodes CASSYSGSVGEKLFF.

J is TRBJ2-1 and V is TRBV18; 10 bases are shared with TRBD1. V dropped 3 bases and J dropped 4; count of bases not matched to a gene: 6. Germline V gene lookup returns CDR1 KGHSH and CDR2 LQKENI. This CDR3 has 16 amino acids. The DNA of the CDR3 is TGTGCCAGCTCACCGCAGGCGGGACAGGGGTACAATGAGCAGTTCTTC. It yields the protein CASSPQAGQGYNEQFF.

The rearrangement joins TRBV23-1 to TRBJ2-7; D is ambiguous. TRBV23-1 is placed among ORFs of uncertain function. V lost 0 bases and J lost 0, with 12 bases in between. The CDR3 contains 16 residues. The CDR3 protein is CASSQSRQVSSYEQYF. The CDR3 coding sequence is TGCGCCAGCAGTCAATCTCGGCAGGTAAGCTCCTACGAGCAGTACTTC.

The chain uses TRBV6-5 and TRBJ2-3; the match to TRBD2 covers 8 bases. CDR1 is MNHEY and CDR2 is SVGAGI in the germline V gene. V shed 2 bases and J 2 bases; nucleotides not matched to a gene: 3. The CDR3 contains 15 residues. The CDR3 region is CASSYGREDTDTQYF. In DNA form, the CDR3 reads TGTGCCAGCAGTTACGGGCGGGAGGACACAGATACGCAGTATTTT.

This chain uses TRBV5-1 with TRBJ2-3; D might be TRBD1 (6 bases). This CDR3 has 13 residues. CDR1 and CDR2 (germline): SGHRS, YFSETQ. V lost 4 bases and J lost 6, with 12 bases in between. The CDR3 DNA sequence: TGCGCCAGCAGCCTGGACAGTGTCGATACGCAGTATTTT. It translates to CASSLDSVDTQYF.

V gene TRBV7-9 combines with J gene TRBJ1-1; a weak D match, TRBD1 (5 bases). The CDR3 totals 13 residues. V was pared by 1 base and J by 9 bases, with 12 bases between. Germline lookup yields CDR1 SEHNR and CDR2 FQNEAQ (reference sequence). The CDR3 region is CASSLGGGAKAFF. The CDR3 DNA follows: TGTGCCAGCAGCTTAGGAGGAGGGGCAAAAGCTTTCTTT.

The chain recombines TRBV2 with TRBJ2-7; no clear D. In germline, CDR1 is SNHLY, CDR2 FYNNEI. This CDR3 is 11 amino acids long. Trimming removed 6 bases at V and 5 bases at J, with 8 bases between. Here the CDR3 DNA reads TGTGCCAGCAGCCCGTACCACGAGCAGTACTTC. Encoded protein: CASSPYHEQYF.

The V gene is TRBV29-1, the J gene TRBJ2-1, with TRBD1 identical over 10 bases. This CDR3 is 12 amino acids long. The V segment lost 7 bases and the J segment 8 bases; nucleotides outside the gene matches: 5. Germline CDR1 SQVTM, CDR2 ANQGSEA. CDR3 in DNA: TGCAGCGGGCGACAGGGGGCCGATGAGCAGTTCTTC. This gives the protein CSGRQGADEQFF.

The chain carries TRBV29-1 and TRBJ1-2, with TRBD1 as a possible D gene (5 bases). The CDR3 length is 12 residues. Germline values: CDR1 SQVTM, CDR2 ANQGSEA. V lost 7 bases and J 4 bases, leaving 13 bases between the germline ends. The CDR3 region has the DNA TGCAGCGCCGAGGGGATGGGCTATGGCTACACCTTC. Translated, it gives CSAEGMGYGYTF.

The CDR3 loop reads CASSPGLVDTGELFF. CDR3 nucleotide sequence: TGTGCCAGCAGCCCGGGACTAGTTGACACCGGGGAGCTGTTTTTT. The chain is built from TRBV9 and TRBJ2-2, with 8 bases matching TRBD2. The CDR3 sequence is 15 residues long. J was trimmed by 3 bases and V by 4 bases; bases with no gene match: 5. Germline V CDR1 and CDR2: SGDLS, YYNGEE.

The CDR3: CASSWPRGDTGELFF. The CDR3 DNA sequence: TGTGCCAGCAGCTGGCCCCGGGGGGACACCGGGGAGCTGTTTTTT. The chain has TRBV11-1 and TRBJ2-2, with 7 positions matching TRBD2. This CDR3 is 15 amino acids long. With 4 bases clipped from V and 3 bases from J, the junction kept 5 bases outside the gene matches. Germline V gene sequence: CDR1 SGHAT, CDR2 FQDESV (reference sequence).

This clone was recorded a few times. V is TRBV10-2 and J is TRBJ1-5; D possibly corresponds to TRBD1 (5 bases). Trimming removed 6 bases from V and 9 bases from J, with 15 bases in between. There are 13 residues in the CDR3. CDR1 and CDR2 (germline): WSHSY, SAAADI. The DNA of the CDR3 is TGCGCCAGCAGGCAGACAGTTACTCGGCCCCAGCATTTT. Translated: CASRQTVTRPQHF.

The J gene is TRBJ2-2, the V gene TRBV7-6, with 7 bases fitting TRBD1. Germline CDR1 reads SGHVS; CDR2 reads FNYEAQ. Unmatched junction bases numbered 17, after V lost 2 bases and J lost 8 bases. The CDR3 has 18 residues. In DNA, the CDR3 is TGTGCCAGCAGCTTAAGCCCTAATACAGGGGAATGGCCGGGGGAGCTGTTTTTT. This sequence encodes CASSLSPNTGEWPGELFF.

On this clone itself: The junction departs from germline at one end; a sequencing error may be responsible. CDR3: CASSLQYLVGSTNTQYF. CDR3 in DNA: TGTGCCAGCAGCCTTCAATACCTGGTAGGGTCCACAAATACGCAGTATTTT. V and J are TRBV5-5 and TRBJ2-3; D is unclear. Germline V gives CDR1 SGHKS, CDR2 YYEKEE (reference sequence). This CDR3 contains 17 residues.

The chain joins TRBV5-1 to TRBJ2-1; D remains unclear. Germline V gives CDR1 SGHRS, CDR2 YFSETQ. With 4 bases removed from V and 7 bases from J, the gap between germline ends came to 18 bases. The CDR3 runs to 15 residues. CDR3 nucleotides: TGCGCCAGCAGCCCGGCTTGGACCCGGACGAATGAGCAGTTCTTC. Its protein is CASSPAWTRTNEQFF. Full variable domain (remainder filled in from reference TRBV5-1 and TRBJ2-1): KAGVTQTPRYLIKTRGQQVTLSCSPISGHRSVSWYQQTPGQGLQFLFEYFSETQRNKGNFPGRFSGRQFSNSRSEMNVSTLELGDSALYLCASSPAWTRTNEQFFGPGTRLTVL.

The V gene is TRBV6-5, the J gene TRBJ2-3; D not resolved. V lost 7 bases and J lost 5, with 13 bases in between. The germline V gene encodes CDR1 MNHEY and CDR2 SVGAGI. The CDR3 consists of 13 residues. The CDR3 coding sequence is TGTGCCAGCAAATACTCGGTTGAAGATACGCAGTATTTT. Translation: CASKYSVEDTQYF.

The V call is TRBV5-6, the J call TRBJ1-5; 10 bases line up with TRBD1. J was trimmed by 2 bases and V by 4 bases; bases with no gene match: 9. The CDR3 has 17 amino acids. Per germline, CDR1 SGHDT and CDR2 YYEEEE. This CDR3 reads CASSVGTGEYGNQPQHF. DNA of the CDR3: TGTGCCAGCAGCGTCGGGACAGGGGAATACGGCAATCAGCCCCAGCATTTT.

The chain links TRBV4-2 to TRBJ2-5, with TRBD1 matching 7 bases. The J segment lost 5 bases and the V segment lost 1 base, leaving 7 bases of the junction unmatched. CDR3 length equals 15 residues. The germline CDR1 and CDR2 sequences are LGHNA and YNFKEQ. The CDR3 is CASSQGDRFVETQYF. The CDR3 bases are TGTGCCAGCAGCCAAGGGGACAGATTTGTTGAGACCCAGTACTTC.